The next 7 T cell receptor beta chains were all read from a single sample in a study of OX40 agonist ivuxolimab in advanced cancers. Data came from immunoSEQ multiplex PCR; TCRdb stores just in-frame clones and leaves some out. The repertoire consists of about 40,000 clones, with approximately 86% occurring once and the leading ten covering more than 10%. The sequencing used CD4+ or CD8+ T cells sorted from blood, collected in a trial of the OX40 agonist ivuxolimab. The source of these receptors is an adult with an advanced solid tumor such as melanoma, head and neck, liver or kidney cancer.

The CDR3 bases are TGTGCCAGTAGTATTGACGGGACCGGCTACACCTTC. Translated: CASSIDGTGYTF. This chain links TRBV19 with TRBJ1-2, with D perhaps TRBD1 (5 bases). This CDR3 spans 12 amino acids. V was trimmed by 3 bases and J by 8 bases, leaving 10 bases between them. Germline V gives CDR1 LNHDA, CDR2 SQIVND (reference sequence).

The gene calls are TRBV25-1 and TRBJ2-5, with D possibly TRBD1 on 7 matching bases. Trimming pared 7 bases from V and 7 bases from J, leaving 22 bases between. The CDR3 is made up of 15 amino acids. Germline-derived CDR1 and CDR2 are MGHDK and SYGVNS. The CDR3: CASIGGGSRRRTQYF. For the CDR3, the DNA is TGTGCCAGCATAGGAGGGGGCAGCCGAAGAAGGACCCAGTACTTC. The full variable domain, with the rest looked up from reference TRBV25-1 and TRBJ2-5, is EADIYQTPRYLVIGTGKKITLECSQTMGHDKMYWYQQDPGMELHLIHYSYGVNSTEKGDLSSESTVSRIRTEHFPLTLESARPSHTSQYLCASIGGGSRRRTQYFGPGTRLLVL.

V and J are TRBV11-2 and TRBJ2-7; no clear D gene. This CDR3 has 12 residues. CDR1 is SGHAT, CDR2 FQNNGV, per germline. V lost 5 bases to trimming and J lost 3 bases, with 8 bases between them. The CDR3 reads CASSLERYEQYF. The DNA for the CDR3 is TGTGCCAGCAGCCTCGAACGCTACGAGCAGTACTTC.

V gene TRBV6-5 combines with J gene TRBJ2-5; 7 positions agree with TRBD1. Germline loops: CDR1 MNHEY, CDR2 SVGAGI. The junction had 7 bases not matched to a gene; V was cut back by 4 bases and J by 5 bases. The CDR3 length is 14 residues. In nucleotides, the CDR3 is TGTGCCAGCAGTTCACAGGGGATTTACGAGACCCAGTACTTC. Translating gives CASSSQGIYETQYF.

This clone has a handful of counts. V usage is TRBV16 and J usage is TRBJ1-2; D remains ambiguous. The V and J ends lost 4 bases and 3 bases respectively, with 9 bases between them. This CDR3 region has 13 residues. Germline CDR1 KGHSY, CDR2 FQNENV. The CDR3 loop reads CASSPSLYYGYTF. The DNA for the CDR3 is TGTGCCAGCAGCCCTTCCCTCTACTATGGCTACACCTTC.

J is TRBJ2-3 and V is TRBV9; no reliable D call. Germline CDR1 is SGDLS and CDR2 is YYNGEE. The V and J ends lost 4 bases and 2 bases respectively, with 11 bases between them. The CDR3 contains 14 residues. CDR3 bases: TGTGCCAGCAGCTTTTGGGAAACCACAGATACGCAGTATTTT. Its translation: CASSFWETTDTQYF.

This clone was picked up a small number of times. J is TRBJ1-5 and V is TRBV9, with D possibly being TRBD1 (5 bases). This CDR3 spans 14 amino acids. Germline CDR1 SGDLS, CDR2 YYNGEE. The V gene lost 5 bases and the J gene lost 5 bases, with 14 bases spanning the gap. CDR3 in amino acids: CASSGTADYQPQHF. Written as DNA, the CDR3 is TGTGCCAGCAGTGGGACGGCGGACTATCAGCCCCAGCATTTT.